Listed below are T cell receptor beta chains from one sample, sequenced in a study of OX40 agonist ivuxolimab in advanced cancers. Profiled with immunoSEQ multiplex PCR; TCRdb holds only in-frame clones, not every one. The table has some 42,000 clones, around 87% seen once. The specimen was CD4+ or CD8+ T cells sorted from blood, collected in a trial of the OX40 agonist ivuxolimab. These receptors came from an adult with an advanced solid tumor such as melanoma, head and neck, liver or kidney cancer. The CDR3 runs from the conserved cysteine through the conserved F or W. Fields, in order: clone size, J gene, V gene, D gene, CDR3 DNA, CDR3 protein. The D gene is left open where the match is weak. Part of the rows lack a size; the others show once, few, many or a class for expanded clones.

few,TRBJ1-5,TRBV6-1,TRBD1,TGTGCCAGCAGTGGGAAAGGGGACAGGGGGACGAATCAGCCCCAGCATTTT,CASSGKGDRGTNQPQHF
-,TRBJ2-7,TRBV9,-,TGTGCCAGCAGCGTAGGGGAGGGGGCTTACGAGCAGTACTTC,CASSVGEGAYEQYF
-,TRBJ2-1,TRBV7-3,-,TGTGCCAGCAGCCCCCGGGGGAGGTCGGGGGCTCTAAATGAGCAGTTCTTC,CASSPRGRSGALNEQFF
-,TRBJ1-5,TRBV7-8,-,TGTGCCAGCAGCCGAGGGGGTCAGCCCCAGCATTTT,CASSRGGQPQHF
-,TRBJ2-7,TRBV7-9,-,TGTGCCAGCAGCTTCCGCCGCTCCTACGAGCAGTACTTC,CASSFRRSYEQYF
-,TRBJ2-7,TRBV29-1,TRBD1,TGCAGCGTTGACCCCGGACAGGGAGCCTACGAGCAGTACTTC,CSVDPGQGAYEQYF
once,TRBJ1-2,TRBV19,TRBD1,TGTGCCAGTAGTGAAGGGACAGGGAGTGGCTACACCTTC,CASSEGTGSGYTF
-,TRBJ1-2,TRBV19,TRBD1,TGTGCCAGTAGTATCACCGGGACAGCGAACTATGGCTACACCTTC,CASSITGTANYGYTF
-,TRBJ1-2,TRBV6-1,-,TGTGCCAGCAGTGGACAGTCCCCTTGGAGGGGCTACACCTTC,CASSGQSPWRGYTF
-,TRBJ2-1,TRBV10-3,TRBD2,TGTGCCATCTCAGGGACTAGCGGGAGGGTTCATGAGCAGTTCTTC,CAISGTSGRVHEQFF
-,TRBJ1-1,TRBV19,TRBD1,TGTGCCAGTAGGACAGGGGACACTGAAGCTTTCTTT,CASRTGDTEAFF
-,TRBJ2-5,TRBV6-1,-,TGTGCCAGCAGTGAAGGTATAGGGATGGAGACCCAGTACTTC,CASSEGIGMETQYF
-,TRBJ1-2,TRBV20-1,TRBD1,TGCAGTGCGGGACAGACCTATGGCTACACCTTC,CSAGQTYGYTF
-,TRBJ2-2,TRBV21-1,-,TGTGCCAGCAGCCGCCCCTGTAGGACAGTTAACACCGGGGAGCTGTTTTTT,CASSRPCRTVNTGELFF
few,TRBJ1-2,TRBV19,-,TGTGCCAGTAGTGGGCGGGACGCCTCTAACTATGGCTACACCTTC,CASSGRDASNYGYTF
-,TRBJ1-5,TRBV6-5,-,TGTGCCAGCAGTCTCGTGACGGGGAGCAATCAGCCCCAGCATTTT,CASSLVTGSNQPQHF
-,TRBJ1-5,TRBV6-5,TRBD1,TGTGCCAGCAGCTCCACAGGGACAGATCAGCCCCAGCATTTT,CASSSTGTDQPQHF
-,TRBJ2-7,TRBV2,TRBD2,TGTGCCAGCGTATCAGCGGGAACCCCCTACGAGCAGTACTTC,CASVSAGTPYEQYF
-,TRBJ2-5,TRBV2,-,TGTGCCAGCAGTGAATACTCCGGACGGGGGGAGACCCAGTACTTC,CASSEYSGRGETQYF
once,TRBJ2-3,TRBV6-5,-,TGTGCCAGCAGTTACCGTACTAGAGATACGCAGTATTTT,CASSYRTRDTQYF
-,TRBJ2-1,TRBV4-1,TRBD2,TGCGCCAGCAGCCAGAGAGCGGGAGGCGTAGATGAGCAGTTCTTC,CASSQRAGGVDEQFF
-,TRBJ2-1,TRBV18,-,TGTGCCAGCTCACCAATTGTGACTAGCCGGGACAGGAATGAGCAGTTCTTC,CASSPIVTSRDRNEQFF
-,TRBJ1-1,TRBV19,-,TGTGCCAGTAGTATAGTCAGGGCGAACACTGAAGCTTTCTTT,CASSIVRANTEAFF
-,TRBJ2-2,TRBV19,-,TGTGCCACCCACCAAACGGGGTTCACCGGGGAGCTGTTTTTT,CATHQTGFTGELFF
-,TRBJ1-5,TRBV2,TRBD1,TGTGCCAGCAGCGGGACAGGGCGGGGTCAGCCCCAGCATTTT,CASSGTGRGQPQHF
few,TRBJ2-3,TRBV14,-,TGTGCCAGCAGCCAAGGATCGACAGTACTCACAGATACGCAGTATTTT,CASSQGSTVLTDTQYF
-,TRBJ2-5,TRBV28,-,TGTGCCAGCACTTCAGGGGGGGGCGTCCAAGAGACCCAGTACTTC,CASTSGGGVQETQYF
-,TRBJ2-1,TRBV7-3,TRBD2,TGTGCCAGCAGCTTCCCGGGACTAGCGCCGGATGAGCAGTTCTTC,CASSFPGLAPDEQFF
-,TRBJ1-5,TRBV18,-,TGTGCCAGCTCCCCCTCAAATCAGCCCCAGCATTTT,CASSPSNQPQHF
-,TRBJ2-3,TRBV5-1,TRBD2,TGCGCCAGCAGCTTGGGGACTAGCGGGTCTAGCACAGATACGCAGTATTTT,CASSLGTSGSSTDTQYF
-,TRBJ2-3,TRBV7-6,-,TGTGCCAGCAGCTTAGGATATACGCAGTATTTT,CASSLGYTQYF
-,TRBJ2-5,TRBV5-1,-,TGCGCCAGCGGAGTAGGAGAAGAGACCCAGTACTTC,CASGVGEETQYF
-,TRBJ2-3,TRBV9,-,TGTGCCAGCAGCGTAGAACTAACTAGCACAGATACGCAGTATTTT,CASSVELTSTDTQYF